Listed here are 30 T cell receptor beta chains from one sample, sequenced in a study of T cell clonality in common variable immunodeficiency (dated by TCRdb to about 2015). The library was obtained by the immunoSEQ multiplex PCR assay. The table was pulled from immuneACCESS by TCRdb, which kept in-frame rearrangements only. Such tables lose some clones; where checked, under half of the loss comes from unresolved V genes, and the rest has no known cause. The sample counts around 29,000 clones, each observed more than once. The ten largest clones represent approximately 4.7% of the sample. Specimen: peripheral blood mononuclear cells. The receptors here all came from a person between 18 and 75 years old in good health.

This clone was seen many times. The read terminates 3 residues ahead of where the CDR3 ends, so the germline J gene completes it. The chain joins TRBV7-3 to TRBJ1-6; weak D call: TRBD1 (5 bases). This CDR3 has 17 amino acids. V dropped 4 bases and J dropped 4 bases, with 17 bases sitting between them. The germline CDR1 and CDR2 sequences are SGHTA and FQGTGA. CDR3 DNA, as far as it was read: TGTGCCAGCAGCTCTAAGCGCCCCCAGGGATATAATTCACCC. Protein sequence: CASSSKRPQGYNSP. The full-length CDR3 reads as CASSSKRPQGYNSPLHF.

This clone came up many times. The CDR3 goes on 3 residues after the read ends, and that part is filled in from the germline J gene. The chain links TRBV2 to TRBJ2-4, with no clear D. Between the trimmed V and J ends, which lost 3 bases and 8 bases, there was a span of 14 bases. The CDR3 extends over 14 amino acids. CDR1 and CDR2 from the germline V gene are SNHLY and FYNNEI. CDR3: CASSDIGPGDIQYF. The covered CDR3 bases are TGTGCCAGCAGTGACATTGGCCCAGGTGACATT.

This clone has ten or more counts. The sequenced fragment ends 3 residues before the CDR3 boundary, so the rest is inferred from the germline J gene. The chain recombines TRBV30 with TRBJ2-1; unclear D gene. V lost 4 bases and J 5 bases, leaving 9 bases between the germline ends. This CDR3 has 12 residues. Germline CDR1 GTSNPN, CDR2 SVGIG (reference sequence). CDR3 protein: CAWNSLNNEQFF. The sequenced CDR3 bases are TGTGCCTGGAACTCGCTTAACAATGAG.

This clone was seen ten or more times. CDR3 sequence reads: CASSIGQGIGNEQFF. The covered CDR3 bases are TGTGCCAGTAGTATCGGACAGGGCATCGGCAATGAG. The J gene is TRBJ2-1, the V gene TRBV19; 8 bases line up with TRBD1. Coverage ceases 3 residues before the CDR3 finishes, and the germline J gene fills in the end. The V gene end was trimmed by 3 bases and the J gene end by 6 bases; junction bases not matched to a gene: 7. Germline CDR1 is LNHDA and CDR2 is SQIVND (reference sequence). The CDR3 is 15 amino acids.

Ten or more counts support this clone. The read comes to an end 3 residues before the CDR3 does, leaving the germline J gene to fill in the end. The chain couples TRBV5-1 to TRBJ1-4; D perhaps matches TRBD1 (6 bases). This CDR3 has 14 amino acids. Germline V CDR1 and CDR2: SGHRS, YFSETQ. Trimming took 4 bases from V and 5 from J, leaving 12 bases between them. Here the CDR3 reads CASSPDRQNEKLFF. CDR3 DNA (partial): TGCGCCAGCAGCCCGGACAGACAAAATGAAAAA. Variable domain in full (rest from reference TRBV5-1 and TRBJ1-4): KAGVTQTPRYLIKTRGQQVTLSCSPISGHRSVSWYQQTPGQGLQFLFEYFSETQRNKGNFPGRFSGRQFSNSRSEMNVSTLELGDSALYLCASSPDRQNEKLFFGSGTQLSVL.

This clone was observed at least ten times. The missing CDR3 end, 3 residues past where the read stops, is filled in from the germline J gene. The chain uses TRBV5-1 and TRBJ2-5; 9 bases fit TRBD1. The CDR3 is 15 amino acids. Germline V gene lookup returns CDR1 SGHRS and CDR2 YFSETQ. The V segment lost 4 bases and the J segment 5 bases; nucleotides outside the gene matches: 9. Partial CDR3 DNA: TGCGCCAGCAGCCGCCGGGACAGGGTGTCGGAGACC. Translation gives CASSRRDRVSET. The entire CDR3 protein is CASSRRDRVSETQYF.

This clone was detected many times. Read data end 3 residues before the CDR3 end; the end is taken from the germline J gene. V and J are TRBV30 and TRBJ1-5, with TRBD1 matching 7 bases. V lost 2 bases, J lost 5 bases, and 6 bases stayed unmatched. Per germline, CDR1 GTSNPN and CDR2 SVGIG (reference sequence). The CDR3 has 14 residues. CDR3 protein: CAWSPGQAYQPQHF. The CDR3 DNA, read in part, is TGTGCCTGGAGTCCAGGACAGGCCTATCAGCCC.

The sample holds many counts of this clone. The CDR3 protein is CASSSSGLAGVYSEQYF. The covered CDR3 bases are TGCGCCAGCAGCTCGTCGGGACTAGCGGGAGTATATAGCGAG. J is TRBJ2-7 and V is TRBV5-1, with 14 bases lining up with TRBD2. The read gets to within 3 residues of the CDR3 end, and the germline J gene fills in the rest. The germline V gene has CDR1 SGHRS and CDR2 YFSETQ. This CDR3 is built from 17 residues. The junction had 11 bases not matched to a gene; V was cut back by 3 bases and J by 6 bases.

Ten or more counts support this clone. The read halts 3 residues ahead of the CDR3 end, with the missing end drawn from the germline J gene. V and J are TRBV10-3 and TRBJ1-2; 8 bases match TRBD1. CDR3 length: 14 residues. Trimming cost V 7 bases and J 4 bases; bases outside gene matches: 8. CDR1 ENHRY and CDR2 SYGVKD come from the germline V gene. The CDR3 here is CAINLDREIYGYTF. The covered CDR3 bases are TGTGCCATCAACCTGGACAGGGAGATCTATGGC.

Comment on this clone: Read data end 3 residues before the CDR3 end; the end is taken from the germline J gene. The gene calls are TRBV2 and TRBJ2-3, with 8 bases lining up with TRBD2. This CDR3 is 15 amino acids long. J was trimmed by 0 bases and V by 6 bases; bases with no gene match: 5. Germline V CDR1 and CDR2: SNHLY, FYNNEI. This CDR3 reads CASSQRESSTDTQYF. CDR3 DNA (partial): TGTGCCAGCAGCCAGCGGGAGAGTAGCACAGATACG.

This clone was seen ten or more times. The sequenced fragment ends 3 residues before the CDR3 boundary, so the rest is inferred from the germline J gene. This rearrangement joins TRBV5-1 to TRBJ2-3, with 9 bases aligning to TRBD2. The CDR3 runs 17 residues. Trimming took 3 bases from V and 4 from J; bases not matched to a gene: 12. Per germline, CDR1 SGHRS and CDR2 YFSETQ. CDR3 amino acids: CASSSMLAGELADTQYF. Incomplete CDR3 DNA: TGCGCCAGCAGCTCAATGTTAGCGGGAGAACTTGCAGATACG.

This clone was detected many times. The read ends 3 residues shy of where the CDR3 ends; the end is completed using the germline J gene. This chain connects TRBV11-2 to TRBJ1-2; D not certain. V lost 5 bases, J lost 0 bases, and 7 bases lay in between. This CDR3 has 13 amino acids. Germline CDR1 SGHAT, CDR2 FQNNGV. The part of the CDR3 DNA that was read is TGTGCCAGCAGCCACCCAGCTAACTATGGC. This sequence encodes CASSHPANYG. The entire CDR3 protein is CASSHPANYGYTF.

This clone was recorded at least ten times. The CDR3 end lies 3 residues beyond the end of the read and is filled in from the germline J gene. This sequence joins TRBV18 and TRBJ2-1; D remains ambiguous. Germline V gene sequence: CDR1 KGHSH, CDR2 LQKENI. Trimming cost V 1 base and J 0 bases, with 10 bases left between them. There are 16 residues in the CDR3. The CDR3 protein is CASSPRLVDSYNEQFF. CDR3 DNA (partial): TGTGCCAGCTCACCACGGCTTGTTGACTCCTACAATGAG.

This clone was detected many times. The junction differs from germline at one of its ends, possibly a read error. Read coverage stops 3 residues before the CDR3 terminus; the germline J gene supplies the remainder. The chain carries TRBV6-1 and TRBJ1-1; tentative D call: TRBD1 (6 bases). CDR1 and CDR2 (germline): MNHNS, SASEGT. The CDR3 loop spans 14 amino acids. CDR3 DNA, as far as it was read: TGTGCCAGCATTGAAGCAGGGGTGAACACTGAA. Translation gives CASIEAGVNTE. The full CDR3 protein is CASIEAGVNTEAFF.

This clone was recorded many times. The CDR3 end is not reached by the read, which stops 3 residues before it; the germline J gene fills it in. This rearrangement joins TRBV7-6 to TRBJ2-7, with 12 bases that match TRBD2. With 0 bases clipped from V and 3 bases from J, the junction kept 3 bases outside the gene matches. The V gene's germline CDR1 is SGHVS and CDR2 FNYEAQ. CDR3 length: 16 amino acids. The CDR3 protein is CASSLAPGLAGYEQYF. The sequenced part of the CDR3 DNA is TGTGCCAGCAGCTTAGCCCCGGGACTAGCGGGCTACGAG.

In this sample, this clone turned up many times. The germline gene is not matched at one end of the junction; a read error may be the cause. The CDR3 sequence is CASSRDREYEQYF. The CDR3 bases that were read are TGTGCTAGCAGCCGGGACAGGGAATACGAG. J is TRBJ2-7 and V is TRBV7-7, with 9 nucleotides matching TRBD1. The read gets to within 3 residues of the CDR3 end, and the germline J gene fills in the rest. CDR1 and CDR2 from the germline V gene are SSHAT and FNYEAQ (reference sequence). This CDR3 is 13 amino acids long.

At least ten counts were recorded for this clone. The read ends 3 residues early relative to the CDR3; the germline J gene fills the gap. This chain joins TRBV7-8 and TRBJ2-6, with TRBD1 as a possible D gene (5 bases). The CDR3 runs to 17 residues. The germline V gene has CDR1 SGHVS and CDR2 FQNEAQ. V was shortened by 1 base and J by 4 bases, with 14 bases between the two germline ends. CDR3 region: CASSLDSPGPGANVLTF. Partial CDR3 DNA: TGTGCCAGCAGCTTAGACTCCCCAGGGCCCGGGGCCAACGTC.

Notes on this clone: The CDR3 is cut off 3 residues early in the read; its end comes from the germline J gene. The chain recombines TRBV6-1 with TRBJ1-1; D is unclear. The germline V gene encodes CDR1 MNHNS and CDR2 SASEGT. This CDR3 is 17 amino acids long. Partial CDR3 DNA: TGTGCCAGCAGTGAAGCCCTAGCGGAACTAGCCAAAAACATT. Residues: CASSEALAELAKNI. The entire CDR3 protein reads CASSEALAELAKNIAFF.

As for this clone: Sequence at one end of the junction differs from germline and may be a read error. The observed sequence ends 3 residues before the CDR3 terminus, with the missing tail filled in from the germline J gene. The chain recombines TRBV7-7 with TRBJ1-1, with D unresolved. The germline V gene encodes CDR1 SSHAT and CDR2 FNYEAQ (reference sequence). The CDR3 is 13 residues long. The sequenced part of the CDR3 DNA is TGTGCTAGCAGCTTACAAATGAACACTGAA. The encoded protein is CASSLQMNTE. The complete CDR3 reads CASSLQMNTEAFF.

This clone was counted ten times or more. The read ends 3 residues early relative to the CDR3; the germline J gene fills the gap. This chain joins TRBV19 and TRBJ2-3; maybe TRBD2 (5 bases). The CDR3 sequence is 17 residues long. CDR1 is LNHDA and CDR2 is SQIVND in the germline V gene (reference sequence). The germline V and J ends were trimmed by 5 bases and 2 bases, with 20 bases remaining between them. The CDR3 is CASSVAVGAANTDTQYF. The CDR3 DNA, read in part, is TGTGCCAGTAGTGTCGCCGTGGGAGCGGCTAACACAGATACG.

CDR3 DNA (partial): TGTGCCAGCAGTGTGGACAGCTCCTACGAG. Translation gives CASSVDSSYE. From start to end, the CDR3 is CASSVDSSYEQYF. V gene TRBV7-9 combines with J gene TRBJ2-7; TRBD1 is a possible D gene (6 bases). The read comes to an end 3 residues before the CDR3 does, leaving the germline J gene to fill in the end. V lost 6 bases, J lost 0 bases, and 9 bases lay in between. The germline CDR1 and CDR2 sequences are SEHNR and FQNEAQ (reference sequence). This CDR3 comprises 13 residues.

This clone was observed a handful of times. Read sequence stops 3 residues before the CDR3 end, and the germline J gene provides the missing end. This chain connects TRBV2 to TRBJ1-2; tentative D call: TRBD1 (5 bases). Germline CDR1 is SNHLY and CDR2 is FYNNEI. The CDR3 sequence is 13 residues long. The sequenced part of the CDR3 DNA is TGTGCCAGCAGTGATAGGGGTCTAAGCGAC. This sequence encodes CASSDRGLSD. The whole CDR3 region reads CASSDRGLSDYTF.

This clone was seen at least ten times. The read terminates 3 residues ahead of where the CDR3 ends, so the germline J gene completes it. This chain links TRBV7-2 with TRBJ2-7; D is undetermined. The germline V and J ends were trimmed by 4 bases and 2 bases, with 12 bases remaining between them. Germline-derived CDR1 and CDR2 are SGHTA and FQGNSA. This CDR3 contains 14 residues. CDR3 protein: CASSSRRSTYEQYF. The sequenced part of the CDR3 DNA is TGTGCCAGCAGCTCCCGGCGGAGTACCTACGAG.

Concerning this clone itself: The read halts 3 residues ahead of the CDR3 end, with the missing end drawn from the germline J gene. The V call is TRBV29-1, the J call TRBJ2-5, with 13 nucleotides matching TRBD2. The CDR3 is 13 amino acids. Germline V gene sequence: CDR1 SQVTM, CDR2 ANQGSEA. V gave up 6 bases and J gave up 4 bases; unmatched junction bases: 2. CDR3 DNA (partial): TGCAGCGTAGGGACTAGCGGGACAGAGACC. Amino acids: CSVGTSGTET. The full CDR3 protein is CSVGTSGTETQYF.

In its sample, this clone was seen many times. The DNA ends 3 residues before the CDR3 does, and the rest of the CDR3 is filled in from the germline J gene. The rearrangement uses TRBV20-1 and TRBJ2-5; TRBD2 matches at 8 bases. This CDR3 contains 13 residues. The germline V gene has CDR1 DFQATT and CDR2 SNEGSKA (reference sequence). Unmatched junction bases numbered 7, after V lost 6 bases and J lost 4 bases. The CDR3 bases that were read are TGCAGTGCCTGGGGTCTAGCGGGAGAGACC. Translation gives CSAWGLAGET. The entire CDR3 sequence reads CSAWGLAGETQYF.

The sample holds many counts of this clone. The CDR3 reads CASSPLLSGGDTEAFF. Partial CDR3 DNA: TGCGCCAGCAGCCCCCTGTTATCCGGGGGTGATACTGAA. The J gene is TRBJ1-1, the V gene TRBV5-1; TRBD1 might be the D (5 bases). The CDR3 end is not reached by the read, which stops 3 residues before it; the germline J gene fills it in. CDR1 is SGHRS, CDR2 YFSETQ, per germline. The CDR3 consists of 16 residues. V was clipped by 4 bases and J by 5 bases, with 21 bases between them.

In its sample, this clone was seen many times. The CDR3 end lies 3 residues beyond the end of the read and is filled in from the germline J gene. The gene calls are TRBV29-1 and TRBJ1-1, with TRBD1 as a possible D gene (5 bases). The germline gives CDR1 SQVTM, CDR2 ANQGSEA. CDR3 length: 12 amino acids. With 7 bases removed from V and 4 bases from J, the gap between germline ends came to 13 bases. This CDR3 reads CSAGAGVTEAFF. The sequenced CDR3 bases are TGCAGCGCTGGGGCGGGGGTCACTGAA. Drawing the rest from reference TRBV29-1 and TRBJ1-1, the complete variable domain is SAVISQKPSRDICQRGTSLTIQCQVDSQVTMMFWYRQQPGQSLTLIATANQGSEATYESGFVIDKFPISRPNLTFSTLTVSNMSPEDSSIYLCSAGAGVTEAFFGQGTRLTVV.

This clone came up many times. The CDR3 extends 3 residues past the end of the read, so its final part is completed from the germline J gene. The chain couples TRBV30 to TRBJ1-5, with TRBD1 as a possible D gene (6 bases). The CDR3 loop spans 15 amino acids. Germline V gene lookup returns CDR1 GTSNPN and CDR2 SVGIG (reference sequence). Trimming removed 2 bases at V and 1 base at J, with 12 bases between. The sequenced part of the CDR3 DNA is TGTGCCTGGAGTTTACAGGGTGGGAGCAATCAGCCC. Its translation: CAWSLQGGSNQP. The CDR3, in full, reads CAWSLQGGSNQPQHF.

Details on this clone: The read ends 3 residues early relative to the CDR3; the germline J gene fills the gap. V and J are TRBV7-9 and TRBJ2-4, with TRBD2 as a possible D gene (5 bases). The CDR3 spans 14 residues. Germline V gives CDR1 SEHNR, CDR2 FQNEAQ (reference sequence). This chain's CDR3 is CASSPQRLDYGQYF. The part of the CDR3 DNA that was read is TGTGCCAGCAGCCCCCAGAGACTTGACTATGGT.

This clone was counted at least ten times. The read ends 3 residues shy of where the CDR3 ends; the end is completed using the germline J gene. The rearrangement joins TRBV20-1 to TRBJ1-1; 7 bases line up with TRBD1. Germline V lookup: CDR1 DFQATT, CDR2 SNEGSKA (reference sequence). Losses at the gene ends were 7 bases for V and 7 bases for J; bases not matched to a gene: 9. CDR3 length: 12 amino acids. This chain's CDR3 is CSVRQGVGEAFF. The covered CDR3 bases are TGCAGTGTTCGACAGGGAGTGGGTGAA.